These T cell receptor beta chains were read from a single sample in a study of CD8 T cells in Susac syndrome. One entry per CDR3 protein results from TCRdb running MiXCR on the immunoSEQ multiplex PCR reads. The sample yields 140,000 to 150,000 distinct CDR3 sequences, approximately 96% seen once. The sequencing input was CD4+ T cells from PBMCs. These receptors were obtained from a human donor with multiple sclerosis. Each CDR3 is given with its conserved first and last residue. D genes are given only for firm matches. Not all rows give a size; the values are once, few, many and, for expanded clones, a class.

NA	TRBJ2-1	TRBV14	NA	TGTGCCAGCAGTCCCAGGGCAGGTGTCCAATTCGGTGAGCAGTTCTTC	CASSPRAGVQFGEQFF
NA	TRBJ2-7	TRBV28	NA	TGTGCCAGCAGTGCCCCCGGGACAATCGGGATCTACGAGCAGTACTTC	CASSAPGTIGIYEQYF
NA	TRBJ1-2	TRBV7-6	NA	TGTGCCAGCAGCCCTACTAACTATGGCTACACCTTC	CASSPTNYGYTF
TRBD1	TRBJ2-1	TRBV4-3	NA	TGCGCCAGCAGCCAGAACCTTGGACAGGGAGTCGATGAGCAGTTCTTC	CASSQNLGQGVDEQFF
TRBD2	TRBJ2-1	TRBV6-5	NA	TGTGCCAGCAATATGAGAAGCGGGAGGAGCAATGAGCAGTTCTTC	CASNMRSGRSNEQFF
NA	TRBJ1-2	TRBV30	NA	TGTGCCTGGAGTGTACGTCGTTCGGGAAGAGGCTACACCTTC	CAWSVRRSGRGYTF
NA	TRBJ2-5	TRBV24-1	NA	TGTGCCACCGGAGACGCGAGACGGACCCAGTACTTC	CATGDARRTQYF
TRBD1	TRBJ1-5	TRBV20-1	NA	TGCAGTGCCGAACGGACAGGCGTGAGTCAGCCCCAGCATTTT	CSAERTGVSQPQHF
NA	TRBJ2-7	TRBV20-1	NA	TGCAGTGCTAGAGCAGGGAGTGAGCTGACCTACGAGCAGTACTTC	CSARAGSELTYEQYF
NA	TRBJ2-7	TRBV5-1	once	TGCGCCAGCAGCTTGCCGCTCCACGAGCAGTACTTC	CASSLPLHEQYF
TRBD1	TRBJ2-7	TRBV29-1	once	TGCAGCGGAACAGGGGATTCCTACGAGCAGTACTTC	CSGTGDSYEQYF
NA	TRBJ2-7	TRBV29-1	NA	TGCATCCCCCGAATTTCTAGTCCTTGTTCCTCCTACGAGCAGTACTTC	CIPRISSPCSSYEQYF